The 4 T cell receptor beta chains below come from one sample, sequenced in a study of T cells in Graves' hyperthyroidism and ophthalmopathy. TCR beta CDR3 regions were amplified from RNA. Carried out on the TCR CDR3, a first-round RT-PCR used the HTBI primer set. TCRdb ran MiXCR on the multiplex PCR reads and lists one entry per CDR3 protein. The sample has 750,000 to 950,000 distinct CDR3 sequences; roughly 37% are singletons. Material for sequencing was blood. The origin of the receptors is a man aged 18 to 30 with Graves' hyperthyroidism.

This clonotype was observed many times. The chain links TRBV20-1 to TRBJ1-1; 7 bases fit TRBD1. V lost 4 bases to trimming and J lost 1 base; unmatched junction nucleotides: 6. CDR3 length: 14 amino acids. Germline V lookup: CDR1 DFQATT, CDR2 SNEGSKA (reference sequence). The CDR3 reads CSANYGTANTEAFF. The DNA of the CDR3 is TGCAGTGCTAACTACGGGACAGCGAACACTGAAGCTTTCTTT.

The rearrangement uses TRBV5-1 and TRBJ1-4; 8 bases fit TRBD1. CDR1 and CDR2 (germline): SGHRS, YFSETQ. This CDR3 has 14 residues. V lost 4 bases to trimming and J lost 7 bases; unmatched junction nucleotides: 6. In DNA form, the CDR3 reads TGCGCCAGCAGCGAGGGACAGGAGAGTGAAAAACTGTTTTTT. Amino acids: CASSEGQESEKLFF.

This clonotype was seen ten or more times. The genes are TRBV29-1 and TRBJ2-7; D call uncertain. The V gene's germline CDR1 is SQVTM and CDR2 ANQGSEA. CDR3 size: 11 residues. Trimming took off 3 bases at V and 3 bases at J, with 6 bases between the two ends. CDR3 residues: CSVERSYEQYF. The CDR3 bases are TGCAGCGTTGAGAGGAGCTACGAGCAGTACTTC.

The genes are TRBV9 and TRBJ1-1; D remains ambiguous. CDR3 length equals 12 residues. The germline V gene has CDR1 SGDLS and CDR2 YYNGEE. Trimming shortened V by 4 bases and J by 8 bases, and 12 bases separated the two germline ends. The CDR3 spells CASSQAKAEAFF. The DNA for the CDR3 is TGTGCCAGCAGCCAAGCGAAGGCCGAAGCTTTCTTT.